These T cell receptor beta chains were read from a single sample in a study of identical twins. TCRdb itself ran the 5' RACE reads through MiXCR, one entry per CDR3 protein. Of 240,000 or so distinct CDR3 sequences listed, 10% were seen once; the top ten hold about 9%. Sequenced sample: memory T cells sorted from blood. The source of these receptors is a man aged 45-60 years in good health. CDR3s leave out the opening cysteine and the closing phenylalanine or tryptophan. Each record gives: CDR3 length, J gene, V gene, CDR3 protein.

len: 13
j_gene: TRBJ2-2
v_gene: TRBV4-1
CDR3aa: ASSQKQGWAGELF

len: 14
j_gene: TRBJ2-2
v_gene: TRBV10-1
CDR3aa: ASSVRGGWNTGELF

len: 13
j_gene: TRBJ2-1
v_gene: TRBV4-3
CDR3aa: ASSQDRGAYNEQF

len: 13
j_gene: TRBJ1-2
v_gene: TRBV5-1
CDR3aa: ASSLAFGQGMSYT

len: 11
j_gene: TRBJ2-1
v_gene: TRBV7-2
CDR3aa: ASNHGSVDEQF

len: 13
j_gene: TRBJ2-5
v_gene: TRBV6-2/TRBV6-3
CDR3aa: ASARRAGRGETQY

len: 12
j_gene: TRBJ2-7
v_gene: TRBV7-9
CDR3aa: ASSSRNTPHEQY

len: 14
j_gene: TRBJ2-3
v_gene: TRBV29-1
CDR3aa: SVLRSSGFGTDTQY

len: 12
j_gene: TRBJ1-6
v_gene: TRBV14
CDR3aa: ASSQQGINSPLH

len: 13
j_gene: TRBJ1-1
v_gene: TRBV4-1
CDR3aa: ASSQTVEMNTEAF

len: 11
j_gene: TRBJ1-2
v_gene: TRBV20-1
CDR3aa: SARGLLPLGYT

len: 10
j_gene: TRBJ1-2
v_gene: TRBV28
CDR3aa: ASSLPGNGYT

len: 13
j_gene: TRBJ1-1
v_gene: TRBV20-1
CDR3aa: SARGARVEDTEAF

len: 15
j_gene: TRBJ1-5
v_gene: TRBV28
CDR3aa: ASSLWAGVNSNQPQH

len: 13
j_gene: TRBJ2-7
v_gene: TRBV4-1
CDR3aa: ASSQDFLAGVEQY

len: 13
j_gene: TRBJ1-1
v_gene: TRBV15
CDR3aa: ATSRDKGQNTEAF

len: 13
j_gene: TRBJ2-1
v_gene: TRBV4-1
CDR3aa: ASSMGQSSYNEQF

len: 11
j_gene: TRBJ2-7
v_gene: TRBV28
CDR3aa: ASSLDRVLEQY

len: 14
j_gene: TRBJ2-5
v_gene: TRBV20-1
CDR3aa: SANRGGTGGWETQY

len: 11
j_gene: TRBJ1-2
v_gene: TRBV18
CDR3aa: ASSPKRGAGYT

len: 15
j_gene: TRBJ2-1
v_gene: TRBV20-1
CDR3aa: SARGLERLALYNEQF

len: 12
j_gene: TRBJ2-7
v_gene: TRBV5-1
CDR3aa: ASSLGGEGYEQY

len: 14
j_gene: TRBJ2-3
v_gene: TRBV7-8
CDR3aa: ASSLRAGAPKDTQY

len: 11
j_gene: TRBJ1-4
v_gene: TRBV20-1
CDR3aa: SAKGDSNEKLF

len: 10
j_gene: TRBJ1-1
v_gene: TRBV12-3/TRBV12-4
CDR3aa: ASSNGLNEAF

len: 14
j_gene: TRBJ2-5
v_gene: TRBV15
CDR3aa: ATSRDRLGGFGTQY

len: 12
j_gene: TRBJ2-5
v_gene: TRBV20-1
CDR3aa: SARPGGPLQTQY

len: 10
j_gene: TRBJ2-7
v_gene: TRBV6-6
CDR3aa: ASRFGPSEQY

len: 11
j_gene: TRBJ2-3
v_gene: TRBV15
CDR3aa: ATSRGGLDTQY

len: 11
j_gene: TRBJ2-3
v_gene: TRBV7-9
CDR3aa: ASSLEEADTQY

len: 12
j_gene: TRBJ1-1
v_gene: TRBV7-2
CDR3aa: ASSARQGRAEAF

len: 14
j_gene: TRBJ2-5
v_gene: TRBV6-1
CDR3aa: ASATGRGLGAETQY

len: 12
j_gene: TRBJ2-3
v_gene: TRBV4-1
CDR3aa: ASSQAPGGDTQY

len: 11
j_gene: TRBJ2-5
v_gene: TRBV5-6
CDR3aa: ASSFTGQETQY

len: 10
j_gene: TRBJ2-7
v_gene: TRBV5-1
CDR3aa: ASSPSGARIF

len: 10
j_gene: TRBJ1-2
v_gene: TRBV4-3
CDR3aa: ASSHGDTGYT

len: 9
j_gene: TRBJ1-4
v_gene: TRBV7-2
CDR3aa: ASSLDQKLF

len: 15
j_gene: TRBJ2-3
v_gene: TRBV4-1
CDR3aa: ASSRNLLGDGGGTQY

len: 13
j_gene: TRBJ2-1
v_gene: TRBV9
CDR3aa: ASSVSSGRYNEQF

len: 13
j_gene: TRBJ2-2
v_gene: TRBV7-2
CDR3aa: ASNHRDKNTGELF

len: 13
j_gene: TRBJ2-1
v_gene: TRBV27
CDR3aa: ASSSSTGHYNEQF

len: 14
j_gene: TRBJ2-1
v_gene: TRBV20-1
CDR3aa: SALLAGGPRSNEQF

len: 13
j_gene: TRBJ1-2
v_gene: TRBV4-2
CDR3aa: ASTPDAKTNYGYT

len: 12
j_gene: TRBJ1-5
v_gene: TRBV12-3/TRBV12-4
CDR3aa: ASSLRGQKQPQH

len: 14
j_gene: TRBJ2-1
v_gene: TRBV4-1
CDR3aa: ASSQGLAGGYNEQF

len: 15
j_gene: TRBJ1-5
v_gene: TRBV28
CDR3aa: ASSFKTGGTFDQPQH

len: 17
j_gene: TRBJ2-3
v_gene: TRBV6-9
CDR3aa: ASSYSGSLPCLSTDTQY

len: 14
j_gene: TRBJ2-3
v_gene: TRBV5-1
CDR3aa: ASSVRTGAQSGTQY

len: 11
j_gene: TRBJ2-5
v_gene: TRBV24-1
CDR3aa: ATSRQGEETQY

len: 11
j_gene: TRBJ2-7
v_gene: TRBV6-5
CDR3aa: ASRYGGTYEQY

len: 13
j_gene: TRBJ2-2
v_gene: TRBV9
CDR3aa: ASSVGTVHTGELF